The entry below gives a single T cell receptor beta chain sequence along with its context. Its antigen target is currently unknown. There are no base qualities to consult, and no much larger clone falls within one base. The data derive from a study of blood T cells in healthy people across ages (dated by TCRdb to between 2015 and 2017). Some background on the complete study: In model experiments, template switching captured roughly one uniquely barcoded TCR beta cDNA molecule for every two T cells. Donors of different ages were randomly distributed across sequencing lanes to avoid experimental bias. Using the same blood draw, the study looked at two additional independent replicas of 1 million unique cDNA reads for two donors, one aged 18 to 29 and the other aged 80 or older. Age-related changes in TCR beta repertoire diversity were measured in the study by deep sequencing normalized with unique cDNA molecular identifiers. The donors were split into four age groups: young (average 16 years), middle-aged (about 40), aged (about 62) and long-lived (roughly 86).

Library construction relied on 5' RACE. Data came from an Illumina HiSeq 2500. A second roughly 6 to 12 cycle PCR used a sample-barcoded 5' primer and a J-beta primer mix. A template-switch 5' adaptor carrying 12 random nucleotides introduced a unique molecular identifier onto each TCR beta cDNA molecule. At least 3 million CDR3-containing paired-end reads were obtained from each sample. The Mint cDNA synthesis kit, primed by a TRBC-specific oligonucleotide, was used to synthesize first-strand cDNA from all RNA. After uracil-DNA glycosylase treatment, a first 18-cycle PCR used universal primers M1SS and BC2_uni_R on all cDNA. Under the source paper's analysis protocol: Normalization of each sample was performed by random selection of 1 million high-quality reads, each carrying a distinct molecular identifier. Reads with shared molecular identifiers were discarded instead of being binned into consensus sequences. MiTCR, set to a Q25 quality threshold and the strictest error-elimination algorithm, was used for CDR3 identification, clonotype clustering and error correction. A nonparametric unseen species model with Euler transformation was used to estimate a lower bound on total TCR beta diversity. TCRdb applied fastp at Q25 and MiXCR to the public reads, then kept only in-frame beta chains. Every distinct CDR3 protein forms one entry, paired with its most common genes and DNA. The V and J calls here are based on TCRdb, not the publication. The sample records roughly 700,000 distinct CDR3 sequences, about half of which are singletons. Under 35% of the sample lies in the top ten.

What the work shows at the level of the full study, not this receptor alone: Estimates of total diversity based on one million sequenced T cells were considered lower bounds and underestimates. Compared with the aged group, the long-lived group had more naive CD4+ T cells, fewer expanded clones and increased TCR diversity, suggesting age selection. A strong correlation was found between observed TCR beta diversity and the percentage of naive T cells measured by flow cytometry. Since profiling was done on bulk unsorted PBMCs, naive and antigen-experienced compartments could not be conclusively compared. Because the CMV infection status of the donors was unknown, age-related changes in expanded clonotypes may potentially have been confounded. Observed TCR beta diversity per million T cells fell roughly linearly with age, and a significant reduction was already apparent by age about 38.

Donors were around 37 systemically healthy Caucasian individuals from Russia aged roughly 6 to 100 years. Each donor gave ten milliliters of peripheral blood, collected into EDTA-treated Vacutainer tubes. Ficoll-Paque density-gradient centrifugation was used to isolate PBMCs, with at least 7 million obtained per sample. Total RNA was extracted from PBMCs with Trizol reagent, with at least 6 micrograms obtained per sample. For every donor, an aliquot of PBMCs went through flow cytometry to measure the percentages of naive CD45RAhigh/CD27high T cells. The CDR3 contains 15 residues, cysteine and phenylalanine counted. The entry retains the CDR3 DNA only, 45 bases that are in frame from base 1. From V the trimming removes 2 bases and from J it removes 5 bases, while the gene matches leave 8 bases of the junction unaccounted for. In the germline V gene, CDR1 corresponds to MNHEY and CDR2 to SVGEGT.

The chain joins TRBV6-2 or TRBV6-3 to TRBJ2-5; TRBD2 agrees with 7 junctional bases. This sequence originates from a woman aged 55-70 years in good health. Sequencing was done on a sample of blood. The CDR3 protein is CASSYAGEAPETQYF. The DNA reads TGTGCCAGCAGTTACGCGGGAGAGGCTCCTGAGACCCAGTACTTC.